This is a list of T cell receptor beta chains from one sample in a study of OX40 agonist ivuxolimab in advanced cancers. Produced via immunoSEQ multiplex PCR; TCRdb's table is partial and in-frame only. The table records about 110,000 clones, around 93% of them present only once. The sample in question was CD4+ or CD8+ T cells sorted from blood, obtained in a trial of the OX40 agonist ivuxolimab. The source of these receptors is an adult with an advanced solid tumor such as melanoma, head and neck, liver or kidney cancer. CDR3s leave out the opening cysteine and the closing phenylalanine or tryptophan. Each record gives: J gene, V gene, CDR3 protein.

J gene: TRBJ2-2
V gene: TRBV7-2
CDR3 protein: ASSLVGTANTGELF

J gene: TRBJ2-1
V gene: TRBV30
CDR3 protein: AWSVFARSYNEQF

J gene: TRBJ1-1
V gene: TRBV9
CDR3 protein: ASSVGWRTEAF

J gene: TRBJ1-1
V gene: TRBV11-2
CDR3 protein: ASRRNTEAF

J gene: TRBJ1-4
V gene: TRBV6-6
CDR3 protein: ASSYTLRPTNEKLF

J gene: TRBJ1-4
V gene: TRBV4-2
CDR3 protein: ASSQDNDGGGEKLF

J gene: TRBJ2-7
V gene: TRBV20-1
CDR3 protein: SGTGAYEQY

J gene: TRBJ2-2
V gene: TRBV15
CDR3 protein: ATSRPTGNTGELF

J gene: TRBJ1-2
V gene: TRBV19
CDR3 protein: ASSIGRGQGVGYT

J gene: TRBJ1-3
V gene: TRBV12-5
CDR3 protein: ASGLVIANTIY

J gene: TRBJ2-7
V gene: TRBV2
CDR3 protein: ASTGGMREGEQY

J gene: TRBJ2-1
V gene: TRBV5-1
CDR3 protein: ASSPRTGNNEQF

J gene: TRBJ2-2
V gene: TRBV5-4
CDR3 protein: ASSFPLSGTGDPGELF

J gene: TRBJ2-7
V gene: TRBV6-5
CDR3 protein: ASSTRQGGTYEQY

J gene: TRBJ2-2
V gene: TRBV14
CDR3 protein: ASSQVAGNTGELF

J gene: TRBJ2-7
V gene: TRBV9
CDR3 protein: ASSPRDSGRYEQY

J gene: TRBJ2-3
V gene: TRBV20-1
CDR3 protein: SARGTDTQY

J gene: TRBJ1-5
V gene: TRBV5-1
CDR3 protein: ASSFGGQNQPQH

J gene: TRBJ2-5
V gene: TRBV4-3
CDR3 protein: ASSQDRALAGVQETQY

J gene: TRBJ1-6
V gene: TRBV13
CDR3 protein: ASSLGRQNSPLH

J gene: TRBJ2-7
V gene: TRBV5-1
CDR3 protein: ASSQGVPRTYEQY

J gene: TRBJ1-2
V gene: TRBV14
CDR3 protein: ASRPSGVQYGYT

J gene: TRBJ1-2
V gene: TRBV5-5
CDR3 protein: ASSFREGYGYT

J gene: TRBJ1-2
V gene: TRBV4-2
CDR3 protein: ASSQANYGYT